A selection of T cell receptor beta chains follows, all from one sample in a study of T-cell reconstitution after alpha-beta-depleted transplantation in children. TCRdb recomputed calls from the PCR reads with MiXCR, one row per CDR3 protein. Counted here are about 870,000 distinct CDR3 sequences, roughly 15% occurring once; the ten biggest clones make up around 5%. Here the sequenced sample was PBMCs, mostly from graft donor cells, taken 360 days after TCRalphabeta/CD19-depleted stem cell transplant. The receptors were sampled from a male patient younger than 18 who had a stem cell transplant for acute lymphoblastic leukemia, so the T cells may come from the graft donor. CDR3s include the opening cysteine and the closing phenylalanine or tryptophan. A D gene is named only where the DNA matches it firmly. Part of the rows lack a size; the others show once, few, many or a class for expanded clones.

.,TRBV7-6,TRBJ2-7,TRBD1,CASSLVQGGARISYEQYF,TGTGCCAGCAGCTTAGTACAGGGGGGCGCCCGAATATCCTACGAGCAGTACTTC
few,TRBV5-1,TRBJ1-5,.,CASSPTGGTYQPQHF,TGCGCCAGCAGCCCCACGGGGGGAACTTATCAGCCCCAGCATTTT
.,TRBV20-1,TRBJ2-1,TRBD2,CSAFNPGLAYEQFF,TGCAGTGCTTTCAATCCGGGACTAGCTTACGAGCAGTTCTTC
few,TRBV18,TRBJ2-7,TRBD2,CASSLGVTSGSYEQYF,TGTGCCAGCTCACTAGGGGTGACTAGCGGCTCCTACGAGCAGTACTTC
few,TRBV14,TRBJ1-1,.,CASSQELQGRAEAFF,TGTGCCAGCAGCCAAGAATTGCAGGGTAGGGCTGAAGCTTTCTTT
.,TRBV5-4,TRBJ2-7,.,CASSARTTATYEQYF,TGTGCCAGCAGCGCACGGACTACCGCAACCTACGAGCAGTACTTC
few,TRBV11-2,TRBJ2-5,.,CASSLVRGIGETQYF,TGTGCCAGCAGCTTAGTTCGGGGGATAGGAGAGACCCAGTACTTC
few,TRBV20-1,TRBJ2-5,TRBD2,CSARASGGEETQYF,TGCAGTGCTAGGGCTAGCGGGGGGGAAGAGACCCAGTACTTC
.,TRBV10-2,TRBJ2-2,.,CASSEVGTTLTGELFF,TGCGCCAGCAGTGAGGTCGGAACTACCCTCACCGGGGAGCTGTTTTTT
few,TRBV7-3,TRBJ2-1,TRBD2,CASSLLRTGGRRNNEQFF,TGTGCCAGCAGCTTATTAAGGACGGGAGGGAGAAGGAACAATGAGCAGTTCTTC
.,TRBV3-1,TRBJ2-2,.,CASSHREARELFF,TGTGCCAGCAGCCACAGGGAAGCCCGGGAGCTGTTTTTT
.,TRBV7-9,TRBJ1-2,.,CASSPSGRGSSYGYTF,TGTGCCAGCAGCCCCTCAGGGAGGGGTTCCAGCTATGGCTACACCTTC
few,TRBV29-1,TRBJ1-4,.,CSVVLGHPSTNEKLFF,TGCAGCGTTGTTTTAGGACATCCTTCGACTAATGAAAAACTGTTTTTT
few,TRBV9,TRBJ2-1,TRBD2,CASSPSGGDEQFF,TGTGCCAGCAGCCCCTCGGGGGGGGATGAGCAGTTCTTC
many,TRBV5-1,TRBJ2-1,TRBD2,CASSLRPRTSGRMNEQFF,TGCGCCAGCAGCTTGAGGCCAAGGACTAGCGGGAGGATGAATGAGCAGTTCTTC
few,TRBV11-2,TRBJ2-7,.,CASSLEGGRLSFYEQYF,TGTGCCAGCAGCTTAGAAGGGGGGCGACTGTCCTTCTACGAGCAGTACTTC
few,TRBV7-9,TRBJ2-5,TRBD2,CASSYTSVQETQYF,TGTGCCAGCAGCTATACTAGCGTCCAAGAGACCCAGTACTTC
many,TRBV7-9,TRBJ2-7,TRBD2,CASSLASGSTYEQYF,TGTGCCAGCAGCTTAGCTAGCGGGAGTACGTACGAGCAGTACTTC
.,TRBV5-1,TRBJ2-1,TRBD2,CASRYASGTSGSLARNEQFF,TGCGCCAGCAGGTACGCCTCCGGGACTAGCGGGAGTCTCGCCAGGAATGAGCAGTTCTTC
.,TRBV10-1,TRBJ1-4,.,CASPRGAGEEKLFF,TGCGCCAGCCCGAGGGGGGCGGGGGAAGAAAAACTGTTTTTT
.,TRBV9,TRBJ1-5,.,CASSVGGRDNQPQHF,TGTGCCAGCAGCGTAGGGGGCAGGGACAATCAGCCCCAGCATTTT